Reported below is one TCR beta chain. This CDR3 is built from 15 residues. Germline V gene data show CDR1 as SGHDN and CDR2 as FVKESK. Trimming removed 4 bases from V and 4 bases from J; junction bases left unmatched: 9. The sample belongs to a study of blood T cell repertoires in COVID-19. Authors' analysis steps: The authors estimated nucleated cell counts from reference gene primer amplification. The table came from immunoSEQ multiplex PCR; TCRdb's copy has only in-frame clones and leaves some out. V and J calls and clone size are those listed in that table; D and trimming were worked out from the DNA. The sample lists about 130,000 clones, approximately 89% seen once, with roughly 4.5% in the top ten.

Sequencing used peripheral blood. The gene calls are TRBV14 and TRBJ1-1; 7 positions match TRBD1. The receptor was derived from a human donor in a cohort sampled during active COVID-19. This chain's CDR3 is CASSRNTGAVTEAFF. In DNA form, the CDR3 reads TGTGCCAGCAGCCGAAATACAGGGGCGGTCACTGAAGCTTTCTTT.